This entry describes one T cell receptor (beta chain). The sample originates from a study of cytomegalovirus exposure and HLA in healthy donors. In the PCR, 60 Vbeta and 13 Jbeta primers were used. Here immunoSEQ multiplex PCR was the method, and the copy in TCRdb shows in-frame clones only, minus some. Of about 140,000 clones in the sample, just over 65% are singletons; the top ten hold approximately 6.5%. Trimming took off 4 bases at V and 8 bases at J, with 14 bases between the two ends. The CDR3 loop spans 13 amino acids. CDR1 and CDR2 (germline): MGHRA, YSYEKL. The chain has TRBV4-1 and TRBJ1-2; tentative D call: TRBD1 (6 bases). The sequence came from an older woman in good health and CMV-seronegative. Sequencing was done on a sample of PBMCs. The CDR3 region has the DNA TGCGCCAGCAGCCCACAGGGATGGGAAGGCTACACCTTC. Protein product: CASSPQGWEGYTF.